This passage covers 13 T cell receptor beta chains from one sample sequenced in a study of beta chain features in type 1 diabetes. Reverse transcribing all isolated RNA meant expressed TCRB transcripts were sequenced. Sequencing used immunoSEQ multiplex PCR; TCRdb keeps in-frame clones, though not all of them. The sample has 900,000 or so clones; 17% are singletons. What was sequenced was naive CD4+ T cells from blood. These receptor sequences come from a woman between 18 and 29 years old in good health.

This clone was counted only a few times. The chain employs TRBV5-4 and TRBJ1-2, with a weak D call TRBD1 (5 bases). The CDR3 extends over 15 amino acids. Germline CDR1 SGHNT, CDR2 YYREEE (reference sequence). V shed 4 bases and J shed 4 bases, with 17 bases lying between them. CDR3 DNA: TGTGCCAGCAGCCGCGACATCCTCGGGACCTATGGCTACACCTTC. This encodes CASSRDILGTYGYTF.

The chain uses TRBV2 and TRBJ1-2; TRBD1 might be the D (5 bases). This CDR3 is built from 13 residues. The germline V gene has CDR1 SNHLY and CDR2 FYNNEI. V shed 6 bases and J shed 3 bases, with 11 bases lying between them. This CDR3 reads CASSVGGYYGYTF. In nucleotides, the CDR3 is TGTGCCAGCAGCGTCGGGGGTTACTATGGCTACACCTTC.

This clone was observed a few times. CDR3 residues: CASSAGLLTDTQYF. As DNA, the CDR3 is TGCGCCAGCAGCGCGGGACTTCTCACAGATACGCAGTATTTT. The chain combines TRBV5-1 with TRBJ2-3; a possible D gene is TRBD2 (6 bases). The CDR3 spans 14 residues. Trimming removed 4 bases at V and 2 bases at J, with 11 bases between. The germline CDR1 and CDR2 sequences are SGHRS and YFSETQ.

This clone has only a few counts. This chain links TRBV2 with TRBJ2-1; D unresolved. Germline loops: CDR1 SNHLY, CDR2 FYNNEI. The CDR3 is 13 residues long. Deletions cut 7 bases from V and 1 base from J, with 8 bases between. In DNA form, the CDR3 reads TGTGCCAGCAAGGGTGTGTCCTACAATGAGCAGTTCTTC. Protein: CASKGVSYNEQFF.

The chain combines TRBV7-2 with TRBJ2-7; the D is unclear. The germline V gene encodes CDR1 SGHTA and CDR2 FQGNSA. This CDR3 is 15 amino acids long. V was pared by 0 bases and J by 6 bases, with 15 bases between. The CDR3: CASSLALGLGPEQYF. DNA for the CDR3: TGTGCCAGCAGCTTAGCCTTGGGTCTAGGGCCCGAGCAGTACTTC.

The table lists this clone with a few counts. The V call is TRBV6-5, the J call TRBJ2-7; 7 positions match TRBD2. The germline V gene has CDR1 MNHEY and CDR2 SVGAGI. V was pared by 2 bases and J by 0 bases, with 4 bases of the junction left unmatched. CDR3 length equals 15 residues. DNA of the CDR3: TGTGCCAGCAGTTACCAGGGCGGGAGCTCCTACGAGCAGTACTTC. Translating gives CASSYQGGSSYEQYF.

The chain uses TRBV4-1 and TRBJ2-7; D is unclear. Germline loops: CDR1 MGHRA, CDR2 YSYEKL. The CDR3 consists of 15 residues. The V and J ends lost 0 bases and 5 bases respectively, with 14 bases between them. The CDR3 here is CASSQETGVPHEQYF. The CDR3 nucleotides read TGCGCCAGCAGCCAAGAGACTGGGGTCCCCCACGAGCAGTACTTC.

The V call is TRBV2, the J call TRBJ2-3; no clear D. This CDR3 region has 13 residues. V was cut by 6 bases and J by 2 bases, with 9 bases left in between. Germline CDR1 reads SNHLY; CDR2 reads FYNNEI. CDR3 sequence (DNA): TGTGCCAGCAGCATGGCGGTCACAGATACGCAGTATTTT. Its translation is CASSMAVTDTQYF.

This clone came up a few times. The CDR3 region is CASSERRGGNTGELFF. CDR3 in DNA: TGTGCCAGCAGTGAGAGGCGCGGGGGGAACACCGGGGAGCTGTTTTTT. V usage is TRBV2 and J usage is TRBJ2-2; 7 bases agree with TRBD2. The germline V gene has CDR1 SNHLY and CDR2 FYNNEI. The CDR3 extends over 16 amino acids. Losses at the gene ends were 3 bases for V and 1 base for J; bases not matched to a gene: 5.

CDR3 protein: CASSGQGETQYF. In DNA form, the CDR3 reads TGTGCCAGCAGCGGCCAGGGGGAGACCCAGTACTTC. V gene TRBV5-4 combines with J gene TRBJ2-5, with D perhaps matching TRBD1 (6 bases). This CDR3 comprises 12 residues. V was pared by 4 bases and J by 5 bases, with 9 bases between. Germline V gene data show CDR1 as SGHNT and CDR2 as YYREEE (reference sequence).

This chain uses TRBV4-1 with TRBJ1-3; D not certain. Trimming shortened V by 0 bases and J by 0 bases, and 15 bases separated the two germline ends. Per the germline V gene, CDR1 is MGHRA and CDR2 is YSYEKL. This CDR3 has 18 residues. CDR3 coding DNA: TGCGCCAGCAGCCAAGATGACGGAAGGACCGGCTCTGGAAACACCATATATTTT. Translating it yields CASSQDDGRTGSGNTIYF.

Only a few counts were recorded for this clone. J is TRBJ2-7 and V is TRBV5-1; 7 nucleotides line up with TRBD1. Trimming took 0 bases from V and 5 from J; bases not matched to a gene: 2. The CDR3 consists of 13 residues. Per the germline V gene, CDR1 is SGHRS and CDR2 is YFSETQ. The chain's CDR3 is CASSLEGANEQYF. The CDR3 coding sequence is TGCGCCAGCAGCTTGGAGGGGGCGAACGAGCAGTACTTC.

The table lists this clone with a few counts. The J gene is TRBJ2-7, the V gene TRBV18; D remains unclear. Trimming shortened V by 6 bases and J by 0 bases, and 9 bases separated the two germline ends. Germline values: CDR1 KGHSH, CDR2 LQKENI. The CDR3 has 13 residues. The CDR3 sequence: CASSGQSSYEQYF. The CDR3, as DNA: TGTGCCAGCTCTGGGCAGAGCTCCTACGAGCAGTACTTC.